This entry lists 20 T cell receptor beta chains sequenced from one sample in a study of T cells in Graves' hyperthyroidism and ophthalmopathy (dated 2019 in TCRdb). Libraries came from multiplex PCR. TCRdb lists the instrument as Illumina HiSeq 2000. Amplification of TCR beta CDR3 regions was carried out from RNA transcripts. The TCR CDR3 was subjected to a first round of RT-PCR using the HTBI primer set and the Qiagen OneStep RT-PCR kit. TCRdb reprocessed the public reads (quality trimming at Q25 with fastp, clone calling with MiXCR) and kept in-frame beta chains. Rows merge per CDR3 protein into single entries with the most common DNA and genes. The sample table lists roughly 500,000 distinct CDR3 sequences, about 20% of them with a count of one. The top ten constitute 49% of the sample. The sample comprised blood. These receptors were collected from a woman between 65 and 79 years old with Graves' ophthalmopathy.

The genes are TRBV6-1 and TRBJ1-5, with 12 bases matching TRBD1. Germline values: CDR1 MNHNS, CDR2 SASEGT. V was pared by 3 bases and J by 1 base, with 10 bases of the junction left unmatched. The CDR3 consists of 19 residues. The CDR3 sequence: CASSETLGTGGLSNQPQHF. CDR3 nucleotide sequence: TGTGCCAGCAGTGAGACTCTGGGGACAGGGGGCCTAAGCAATCAGCCCCAGCATTTT.

This clonotype was observed many times. The genes are TRBV3-1 and TRBJ2-5; 7 bases line up with TRBD1. The germline CDR1 and CDR2 sequences are LGHDT and YNNKEL (reference sequence). This CDR3 is 12 amino acids long. The V and J ends lost 3 bases and 5 bases, in that order; junction bases with no gene match: 0. This CDR3 is CASSQTGETQYF. The CDR3 DNA reads TGTGCCAGCAGCCAGACAGGGGAGACCCAGTACTTC.

The chain recombines TRBV5-1 with TRBJ2-7; the D is unclear. CDR3 length: 11 amino acids. Trimming stripped 6 bases from V and 2 bases from J, with 6 bases between. Germline V lookup: CDR1 SGHRS, CDR2 YFSETQ. The CDR3 sequence: CASTNTYEQYF. For the CDR3, the DNA is TGCGCCAGCACGAATACCTACGAGCAGTACTTC.

The chain is built from TRBV20-1 and TRBJ1-5; TRBD1 is a possible D gene (5 bases). V shed 6 bases and J shed 0 bases, with 15 bases lying between them. The CDR3 consists of 15 residues. From germline, CDR1 is DFQATT and CDR2 SNEGSKA (reference sequence). The CDR3, as DNA: TGCAGTGCCAGACCGGGGGGAAATAGCAATCAGCCCCAGCATTTT. Residues: CSARPGGNSNQPQHF.

This rearrangement joins TRBV4-2 to TRBJ2-3; 7 bases are shared with TRBD2. Germline CDR1 LGHNA, CDR2 YNFKEQ. V shed 2 bases and J 6 bases; nucleotides not matched to a gene: 8. The CDR3 sequence is 15 residues long. CDR3 sequence (DNA): TGTGCCAGCAGCCAATCGGCGGGAGCGGCCGATACGCAGTATTTT. Encoded protein: CASSQSAGAADTQYF.

A few counts support this clonotype. The chain couples TRBV2 to TRBJ1-3, with TRBD1 identical over 7 bases. V lost 11 bases and J lost 0; bases outside the gene matches: 13. This CDR3 contains 16 residues. Germline V lookup: CDR1 SNHLY, CDR2 FYNNEI. The CDR3 reads CAGGQEAVSSGNTIYF. CDR3 bases: TGTGCCGGCGGACAGGAGGCCGTAAGCTCTGGAAACACCATATATTTT. The full variable domain, its missing parts supplied by reference TRBV2 and TRBJ1-3, is EPEVTQTPSHQVTQMGQEVILRCVPISNHLYFYWYRQILGQKVEFLVSFYNNEISEKSEIFDDQFSVERPDGSNFTLKIRSTKLEDSAMYFCAGGQEAVSSGNTIYFGEGSWLTVV.

The rearrangement uses TRBV9 and TRBJ2-3, with D perhaps TRBD1 or TRBD2 (6 bases each). Per germline, CDR1 SGDLS and CDR2 YYNGEE. This CDR3 is built from 14 residues. With 4 bases removed from V and 5 bases from J, the gap between germline ends came to 14 bases. The CDR3 protein is CASSPGDTRDTQYF. CDR3 nucleotide sequence: TGTGCCAGCAGCCCGGGGGACACCCGAGATACGCAGTATTTT.

This clonotype has more than one count but fewer than ten. The rearrangement joins TRBV6-1 to TRBJ1-2, with TRBD1 matching 7 bases. CDR1 and CDR2 (germline): MNHNS, SASEGT. V gave up 7 bases and J gave up 6 bases; unmatched junction bases: 8. The CDR3 has 13 amino acids. The CDR3 region has the DNA TGTGCCAGCACTCCACCCCAGGGGGATGGCTACACCTTC. It encodes CASTPPQGDGYTF.

The V call is TRBV6-2 or TRBV6-3, the J call TRBJ1-1, with D possibly matching TRBD1 (6 bases). Germline V gene lookup returns CDR1 MNHEY and CDR2 SVGEGT. This CDR3 comprises 15 residues. The V and J ends lost 0 bases and 7 bases respectively, with 15 bases between them. As DNA, the CDR3 is TGTGCCAGCAGTTACTCTTCCGCAGGGGTTAGTGAAGCTTTCTTT. Protein: CASSYSSAGVSEAFF.

This clonotype has at least ten counts. The V call is TRBV3-1, the J call TRBJ2-2, with TRBD1 matching over 7 bases. The CDR3 runs to 16 residues. Germline V gene sequence: CDR1 LGHDT, CDR2 YNNKEL (reference sequence). V shed 4 bases, J shed 1 base, and the junction held 6 bases outside the gene matches. This CDR3 is CASSLRTGWNTGELFF. In DNA, the CDR3 is TGTGCCAGCAGCCTCCGGACAGGATGGAACACCGGGGAGCTGTTTTTT.

This clonotype appeared a few times. The V call is TRBV19, the J call TRBJ1-5, with D tentatively TRBD1 (6 bases). CDR1 LNHDA and CDR2 SQIVND come from the germline V gene (reference sequence). The CDR3 has 16 amino acids. Trimming removed 2 bases at V and 0 bases at J, with 11 bases between. The CDR3 protein is CASSILQGSSNQPQHF. DNA for the CDR3: TGTGCCAGTAGTATACTACAGGGAAGTAGCAATCAGCCCCAGCATTTT.

V and J are TRBV18 and TRBJ2-5; D ambiguous. Trimming cost V 3 bases and J 5 bases, with 10 bases left between them. In germline, CDR1 is KGHSH, CDR2 LQKENI. The CDR3 length is 13 residues. CDR3 nucleotides: TGTGCCAGCTCACCTACCACTGGGGAGACCCAGTACTTC. The encoded protein is CASSPTTGETQYF.

This clonotype occurred many times. The chain recombines TRBV3-1 with TRBJ2-1, with 7 nucleotides matching TRBD2. Trimming at V came to 0 bases and at J to 5 bases, leaving 4 bases not matched to a gene. Germline V gene data show CDR1 as LGHDT and CDR2 as YNNKEL (reference sequence). The CDR3 is made up of 15 amino acids. As DNA, the CDR3 is TGTGCCAGCAGCCAAGACGGGAGGCGCGACAATGAGCAGTTCTTC. Its translation: CASSQDGRRDNEQFF.

This clonotype was picked up many times. V gene TRBV6-1 combines with J gene TRBJ2-1; 8 bases are shared with TRBD1. Germline trimming cut 6 bases from V and 6 bases from J; bases unmatched to any gene: 10. Germline CDR1 MNHNS, CDR2 SASEGT. This CDR3 has 15 amino acids. In DNA, the CDR3 is TGTGCCAGCAGCCCTTCCGGGACAGGCTTCAATGAGCAGTTCTTC. Its translation is CASSPSGTGFNEQFF.

This rearrangement joins TRBV7-9 to TRBJ1-5, with TRBD1 identical over 8 bases. Trimming cost V 5 bases and J 7 bases; bases outside gene matches: 16. CDR1 and CDR2 from the germline V gene are SEHNR and FQNEAQ (reference sequence). This CDR3 has 17 amino acids. The CDR3 nucleotides read TGTGCCAGCAGCCTCTGGGGCCGACAGGGGAAGGAGCAGCCCCAGCATTTT. Translation: CASSLWGRQGKEQPQHF.

The table lists this clonotype with a few counts. The V call is TRBV27, the J call TRBJ2-3; no definite D call. Germline lookup yields CDR1 MNHEY and CDR2 SMNVEV (reference sequence). V lost 5 bases, J lost 8 bases, and 17 bases lay in between. The CDR3 has 14 residues. Written as DNA, the CDR3 is TGTGCCAGCAGTGCCCTAGGTAGCTCTCCTACGCAGTATTTT. As protein: CASSALGSSPTQYF.

There are many counts of this clonotype. This chain connects TRBV6-2 or TRBV6-3 to TRBJ2-1; 13 nucleotides match TRBD2. The V and J ends lost 5 bases and 10 bases, in that order; junction bases with no gene match: 8. The CDR3 runs to 15 residues. Germline loops: CDR1 MNHEY, CDR2 SVGEGT. CDR3 region: CASSKGLAGFGEQFF. For the CDR3, the DNA is TGTGCCAGCAGTAAGGGACTAGCGGGGTTCGGAGAGCAGTTCTTC.

V usage is TRBV6-1 and J usage is TRBJ2-6; D not certain. Germline V CDR1 and CDR2: MNHNS, SASEGT. The V and J ends lost 6 bases and 0 bases respectively, with 6 bases between them. This CDR3 spans 14 amino acids. The CDR3, as DNA: TGTGCCAGCAGACAAGGCTCTGGGGCCAACGTCCTGACTTTC. Translated: CASRQGSGANVLTF.

As to this clonotype: This may be a read error: a much more frequent sequence differs by one nucleotide. V usage is TRBV12-3 or TRBV12-4 and J usage is TRBJ1-3; the D is unclear. The CDR3 has 15 residues. The CDR3 loop is CASSLAGSPGDTIYF. The CDR3 bases are TGTGCCAGCAGTTTAGCAGGGTCTCCTGGAGACACCATATATTTT.

This clonotype appeared many times. This chain joins TRBV2 and TRBJ1-1; no definite D call. Trimming cost V 4 bases and J 6 bases, with 9 bases left between them. Looked up from germline, CDR1 is SNHLY and CDR2 is FYNNEI. The CDR3 is 12 amino acids. In DNA, the CDR3 is TGTGCCAGCAGTGTCGGCCTGGCTGAAGCTTTCTTT. It codes for CASSVGLAEAFF. The complete variable domain, with remaining parts taken from reference TRBV2 and TRBJ1-1, reads EPEVTQTPSHQVTQMGQEVILRCVPISNHLYFYWYRQILGQKVEFLVSFYNNEISEKSEIFDDQFSVERPDGSNFTLKIRSTKLEDSAMYFCASSVGLAEAFFGQGTRLTVV.